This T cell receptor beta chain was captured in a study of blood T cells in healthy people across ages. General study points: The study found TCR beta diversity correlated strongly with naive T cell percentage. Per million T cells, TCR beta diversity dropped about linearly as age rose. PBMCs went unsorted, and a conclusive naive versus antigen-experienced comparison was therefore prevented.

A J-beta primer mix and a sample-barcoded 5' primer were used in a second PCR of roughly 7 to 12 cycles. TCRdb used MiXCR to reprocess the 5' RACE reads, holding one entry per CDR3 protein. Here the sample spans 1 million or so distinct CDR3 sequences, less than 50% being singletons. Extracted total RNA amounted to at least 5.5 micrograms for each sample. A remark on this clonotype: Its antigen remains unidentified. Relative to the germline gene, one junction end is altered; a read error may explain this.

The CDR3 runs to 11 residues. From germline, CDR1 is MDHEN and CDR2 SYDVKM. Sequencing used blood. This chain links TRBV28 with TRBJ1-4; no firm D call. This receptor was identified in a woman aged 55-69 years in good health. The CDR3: CASSRNENLFF. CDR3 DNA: TGTGCCAGCAGCCGTAATGAAAACCTGTTTTTT.